The sequence of this TCR beta chain was determined in a study of beta chain features in type 1 diabetes. Study-level results: TCRB CDR3s were moderately but significantly shorter in Type 1 diabetes patients in all four CD4+ subsets.

CDR1 and CDR2 (germline): LNHNV, YYDKDF (reference sequence). This CDR3 has 15 amino acids. The V end lost 0 bases, the J end lost 3 bases, and 9 bases lay between the germline ends. Expressed TCRB transcripts were sequenced after all isolated RNA was converted to cDNA. Generated by immunoSEQ multiplex PCR, the TCRdb table keeps only in-frame clones and is missing some. Seen here are roughly 730,000 clones, 10% to 15% observed once, and the top ten hold approximately 0.02%. Concerning this clone itself: Its specificity is not known.

This clonotype was sampled from a man younger than 35 with type 1 diabetes. The chain combines TRBV15 with TRBJ2-1; D call uncertain. Material: naive CD4+ T cells from blood. This CDR3 is CATSRDMGDYNEQFF. The CDR3 DNA reads as TGTGCCACCAGCAGAGATATGGGCGACTACAATGAGCAGTTCTTC.